One T cell receptor beta chain is described in this entry. Its antigen is currently not known. The record has no base qualities; no much larger clone is one base away. In Seattle, one collaborating source enrolled patients while the infection was active and tracked those patients longitudinally over the course of disease. Each collaborating institution followed its own protocols to collect whole blood in K2EDTA tubes. Collaborator samples were shipped for TCRbeta analysis as frozen whole blood, isolated PBMCs, or DNA extracted from either sample type. This sample stems from a study of blood T cell repertoires in COVID-19 (dated by TCRdb to the early 2020s). Concerning the study at large: Samples from collaborators originated in the United States, Italy and Spain and spanned both the acute and convalescent phases of COVID-19. Where HLA class I and class II types were available, the types were taken from metadata supplied by the sample provider, not from assay-based typing. Samples came from the ongoing ImmuneRACE study (first 160 participants) plus 1,254 subjects from 6 global collaborators. The material from the prospective study consisted of cDNA or gDNA derived from T cells, B-cell-depleted T cells, or PBMCs. Deeply sampled blood TCRbeta repertoires from subjects exposed to, actively infected with, or recovered from COVID-19 were included in the dataset. Nearly every sample came with metadata listing a de-identified subject ID, COVID-19 status, age in years and sex. The repertoires were released in a freely available public database intended as a resource for research on the immune response to SARS-CoV-2. What the authors observed across the whole study: The amount of clinical and demographic metadata varied by source and participant and was provided uncurated.

TCRbeta CDR3 regions were amplified from genomic DNA using the immunoSEQ Assay, a bias-controlled multiplex PCR. The authors' analysis ran thus. The number of nucleated cells in each sample was estimated by amplification of reference gene primers within the assay. Sequence reads were collapsed and filtered to measure the absolute abundance of every unique TCRbeta CDR3 rearrangement. For each sample, productive Simpson clonality was calculated by taking the square root of Simpson's diversity index across productive rearrangements. The clones in this table, taken by TCRdb from immuneACCESS, are in-frame only. Not every clone is retained; where verified, under half of the shortfall comes from an unresolved V gene, and the cause of the rest is unknown. V and J calls and clone size follow that table, whereas D and trimming were derived from the DNA. The sample table lists approximately 290,000 clones, roughly 90% of them with a count of one. The top ten constitute roughly 2.3% of the sample.

This receptor was obtained from a woman in her twenties or thirties with COVID-19, enrolled during active disease. Input material: peripheral blood.

The sequence in DNA is TGTGCCAGTAGTATAGCTAGCGGGAGTAGGGATACGCAGTATTTT. Translated, it reads CASSIASGSRDTQYF. The rearrangement joined TRBV19 to TRBJ2-3; 10 bases in the middle match TRBD2. Counted from cysteine to phenylalanine, this CDR3 has 15 amino acids. The retained sequence is limited to the CDR3, 45 bases, with the frame set at the first base. The germline V gene (reference sequence) provides CDR1 LNHDA and CDR2 SQIVND. Ends trimmed: V by 1 base, J by 6 bases; bases unmatched to a gene: 4.